This TCR beta chain was identified during a study of cytomegalovirus exposure and HLA in healthy donors. The data were produced by immunoSEQ multiplex PCR, yet TCRdb's version contains in-frame clones alone and is incomplete. The sample lists 55,000 to 65,000 clones, roughly 90% seen once, with more than 1% in the top ten. This clone was seen more than once but under ten times. The CDR3 spans 12 residues. Germline V CDR1 and CDR2: LNHDA, SQIVND (reference sequence). Germline trimming cut 5 bases from V and 7 bases from J; bases unmatched to any gene: 4. The origin of this receptor is a man aged 18 to 30 in good health and CMV-seronegative. Sample: PBMCs. The chain has TRBV19 and TRBJ1-1, with 7 bases lining up with TRBD1. The CDR3: CASSPGDSEAFF. Here the CDR3 DNA reads TGTGCCAGTAGTCCCGGGGACAGTGAAGCTTTCTTT.